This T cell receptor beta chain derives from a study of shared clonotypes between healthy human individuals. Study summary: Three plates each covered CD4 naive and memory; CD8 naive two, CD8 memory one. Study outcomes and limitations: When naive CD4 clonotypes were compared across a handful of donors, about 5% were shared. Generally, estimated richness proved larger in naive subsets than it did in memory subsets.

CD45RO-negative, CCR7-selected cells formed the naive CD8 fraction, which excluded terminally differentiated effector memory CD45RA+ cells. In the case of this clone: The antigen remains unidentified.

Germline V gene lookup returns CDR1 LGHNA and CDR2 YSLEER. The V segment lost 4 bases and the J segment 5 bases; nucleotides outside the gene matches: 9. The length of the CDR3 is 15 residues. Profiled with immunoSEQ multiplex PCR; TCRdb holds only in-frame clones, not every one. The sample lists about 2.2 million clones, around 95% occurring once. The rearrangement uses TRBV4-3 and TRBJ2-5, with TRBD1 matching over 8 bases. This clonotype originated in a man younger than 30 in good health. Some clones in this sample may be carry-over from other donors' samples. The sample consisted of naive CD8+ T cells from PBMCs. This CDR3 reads CASSPNRGVIETQYF. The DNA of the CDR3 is TGCGCCAGCAGCCCGAACAGGGGGGTGATTGAGACCCAGTACTTC.